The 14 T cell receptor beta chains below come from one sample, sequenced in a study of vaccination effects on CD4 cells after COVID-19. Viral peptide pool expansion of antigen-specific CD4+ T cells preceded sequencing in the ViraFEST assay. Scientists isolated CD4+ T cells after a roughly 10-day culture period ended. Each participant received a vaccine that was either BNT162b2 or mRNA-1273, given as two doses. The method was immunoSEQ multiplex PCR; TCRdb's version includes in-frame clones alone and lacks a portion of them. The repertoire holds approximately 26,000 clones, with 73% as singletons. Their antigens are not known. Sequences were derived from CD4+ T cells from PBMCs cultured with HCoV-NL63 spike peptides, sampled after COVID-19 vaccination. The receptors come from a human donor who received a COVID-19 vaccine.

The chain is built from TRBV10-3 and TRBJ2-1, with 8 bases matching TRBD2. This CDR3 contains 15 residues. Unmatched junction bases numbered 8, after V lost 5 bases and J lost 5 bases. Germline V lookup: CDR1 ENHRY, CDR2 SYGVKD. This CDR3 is CAISSPGTSNNEQFF. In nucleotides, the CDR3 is TGTGCCATCAGTAGCCCCGGGACTAGTAACAATGAGCAGTTCTTC.

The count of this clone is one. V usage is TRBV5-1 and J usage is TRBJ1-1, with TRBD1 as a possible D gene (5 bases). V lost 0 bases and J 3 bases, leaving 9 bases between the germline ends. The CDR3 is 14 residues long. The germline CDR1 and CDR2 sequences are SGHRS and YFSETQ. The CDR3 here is CASSLGGRDTEAFF. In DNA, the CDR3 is TGCGCCAGCAGCTTGGGGGGACGCGACACTGAAGCTTTCTTT.

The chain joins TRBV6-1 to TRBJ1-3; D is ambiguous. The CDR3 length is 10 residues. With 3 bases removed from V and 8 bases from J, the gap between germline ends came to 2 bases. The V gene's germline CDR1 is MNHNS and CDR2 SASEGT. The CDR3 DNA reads TGTGCCAGCAGTGACGACACCATATATTTT. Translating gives CASSDDTIYF.

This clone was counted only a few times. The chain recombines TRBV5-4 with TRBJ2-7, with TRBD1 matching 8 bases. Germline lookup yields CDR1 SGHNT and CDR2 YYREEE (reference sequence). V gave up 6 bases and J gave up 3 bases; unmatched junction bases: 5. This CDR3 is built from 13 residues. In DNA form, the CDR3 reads TGTGCCAGCAAAATGGGACAGGACTACGAGCAGTACTTC. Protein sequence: CASKMGQDYEQYF.

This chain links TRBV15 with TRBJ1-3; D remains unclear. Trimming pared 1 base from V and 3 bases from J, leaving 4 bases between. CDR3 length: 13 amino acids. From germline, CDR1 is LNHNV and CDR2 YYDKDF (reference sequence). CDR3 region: CATSRVGGNTIYF. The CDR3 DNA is TGTGCCACCAGCAGAGTGGGTGGAAACACCATATATTTT.

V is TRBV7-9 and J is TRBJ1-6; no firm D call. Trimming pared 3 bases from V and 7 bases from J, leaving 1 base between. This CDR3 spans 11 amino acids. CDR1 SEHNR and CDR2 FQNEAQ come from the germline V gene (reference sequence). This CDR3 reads CASSLNSPLHF. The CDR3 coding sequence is TGTGCCAGCAGCTTGAATTCACCCCTCCACTTT.

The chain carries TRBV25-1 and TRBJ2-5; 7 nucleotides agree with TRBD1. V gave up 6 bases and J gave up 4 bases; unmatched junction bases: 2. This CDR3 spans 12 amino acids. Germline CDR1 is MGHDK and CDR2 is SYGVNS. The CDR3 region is CASRGTAETQYF. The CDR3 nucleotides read TGTGCCAGCAGAGGGACAGCAGAGACCCAGTACTTC.

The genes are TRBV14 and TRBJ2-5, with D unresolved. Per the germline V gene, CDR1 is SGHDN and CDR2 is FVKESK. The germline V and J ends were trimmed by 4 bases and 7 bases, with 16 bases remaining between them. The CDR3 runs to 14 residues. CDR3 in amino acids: CASSREMTTMTQYF. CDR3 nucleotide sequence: TGTGCCAGCAGCCGCGAGATGACAACTATGACCCAGTACTTC.

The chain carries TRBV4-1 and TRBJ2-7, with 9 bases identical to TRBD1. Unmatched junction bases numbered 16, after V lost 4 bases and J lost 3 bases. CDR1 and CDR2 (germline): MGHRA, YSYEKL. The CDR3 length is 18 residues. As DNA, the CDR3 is TGCGCCAGCAGCCTTGACTTCGGGACAGGGACCACTCTCTACGAGCAGTACTTC. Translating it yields CASSLDFGTGTTLYEQYF.

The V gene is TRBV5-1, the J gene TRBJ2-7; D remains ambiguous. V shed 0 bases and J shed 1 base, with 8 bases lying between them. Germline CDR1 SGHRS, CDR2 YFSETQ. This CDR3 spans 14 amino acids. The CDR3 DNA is TGCGCCAGCAGCTTGGCGACGGAGTCCTACGAGCAGTACTTC. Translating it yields CASSLATESYEQYF.

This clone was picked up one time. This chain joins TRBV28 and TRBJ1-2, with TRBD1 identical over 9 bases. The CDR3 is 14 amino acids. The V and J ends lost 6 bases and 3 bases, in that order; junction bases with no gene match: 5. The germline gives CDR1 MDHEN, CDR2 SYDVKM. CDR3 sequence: CASRSGQGDYGYTF. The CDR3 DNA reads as TGTGCCAGCAGATCGGGACAGGGAGACTATGGCTACACCTTC.

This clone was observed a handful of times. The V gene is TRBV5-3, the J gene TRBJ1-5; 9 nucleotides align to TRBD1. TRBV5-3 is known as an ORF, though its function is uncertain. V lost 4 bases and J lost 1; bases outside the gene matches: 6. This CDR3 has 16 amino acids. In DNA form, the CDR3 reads TGTGCCAGAAGCCAATTACAGGGGGCGAGCAATCAGCCCCAGCATTTT. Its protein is CARSQLQGASNQPQHF.

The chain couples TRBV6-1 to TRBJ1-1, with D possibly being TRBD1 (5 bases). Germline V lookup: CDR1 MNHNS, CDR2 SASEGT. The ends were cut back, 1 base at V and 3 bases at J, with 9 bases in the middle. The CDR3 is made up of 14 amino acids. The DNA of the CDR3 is TGTGCCAGCAGTGAAGGACAGATCGACACTGAAGCTTTCTTT. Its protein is CASSEGQIDTEAFF.

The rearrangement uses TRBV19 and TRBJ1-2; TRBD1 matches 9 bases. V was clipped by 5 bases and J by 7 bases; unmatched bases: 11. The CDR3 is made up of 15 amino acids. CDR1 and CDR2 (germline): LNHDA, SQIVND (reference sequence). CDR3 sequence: CASSLSRGQGFGYTF. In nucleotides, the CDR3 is TGTGCCAGTAGTCTTTCCCGGGGACAGGGCTTTGGCTACACCTTC.